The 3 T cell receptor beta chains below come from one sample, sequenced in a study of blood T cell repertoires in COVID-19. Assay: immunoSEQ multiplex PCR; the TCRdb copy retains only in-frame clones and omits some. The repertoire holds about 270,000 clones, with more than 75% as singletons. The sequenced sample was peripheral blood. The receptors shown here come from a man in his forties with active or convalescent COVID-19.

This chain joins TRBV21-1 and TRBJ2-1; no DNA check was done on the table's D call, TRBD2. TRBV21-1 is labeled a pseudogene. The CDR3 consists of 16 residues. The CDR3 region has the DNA TGTGCCAGCAAAAGCGGGTGCCGTGAAGAGTACAATGAGCAGTTCTTC. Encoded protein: CASKSGCREEYNEQFF.

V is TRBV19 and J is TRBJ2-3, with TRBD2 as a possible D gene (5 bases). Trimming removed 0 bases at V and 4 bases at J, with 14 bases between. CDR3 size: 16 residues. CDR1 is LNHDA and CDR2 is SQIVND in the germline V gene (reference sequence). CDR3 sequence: CASSIDLPSKPDTQYF. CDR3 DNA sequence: TGTGCCAGTAGTATAGATCTGCCTAGCAAGCCAGATACGCAGTATTTT. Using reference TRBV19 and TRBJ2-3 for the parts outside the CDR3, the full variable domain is DGGITQSPKYLFRKEGQNVTLSCEQNLNHDAMYWYRQDPGQGLRLIYYSQIVNDFQKGDIAEGYSVSREKKESFPLTVTSAQKNPTAFYLCASSIDLPSKPDTQYFGPGTRLTVL.

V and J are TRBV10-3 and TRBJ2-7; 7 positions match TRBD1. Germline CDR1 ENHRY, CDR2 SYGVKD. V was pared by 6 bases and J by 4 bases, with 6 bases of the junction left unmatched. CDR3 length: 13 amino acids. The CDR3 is CAIRWDSGYEQYF. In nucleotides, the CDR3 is TGTGCCATCAGATGGGACAGTGGGTACGAGCAGTACTTC.